The 31 T cell receptor beta chains below were found in one sample sequenced in a study of blood T cell repertoires in COVID-19. Profiling relied on immunoSEQ multiplex PCR, and the TCRdb table lists in-frame clones only, not all of them. The sample contains 250,000 to 350,000 clones, approximately 85% of which appear only once. The sequenced sample was peripheral blood. The receptors were sampled from a human donor with COVID-19, enrolled during active disease. The donor label of this sample is uncertain.

The rearrangement joins TRBV27 to TRBJ2-2; 7 bases are shared with TRBD2. Trimming at V came to 3 bases and at J to 5 bases, leaving 9 bases not matched to a gene. The CDR3 loop spans 16 amino acids. Germline V gene sequence: CDR1 MNHEY, CDR2 SMNVEV (reference sequence). The CDR3 bases are TGTGCCAGCAGTTTGTCCCCGGGACTACCGACCGGGGAGCTGTTTTTT. This codes for CASSLSPGLPTGELFF.

V gene TRBV28 combines with J gene TRBJ1-5, with D unclear. This CDR3 has 14 residues. V gave up 7 bases and J gave up 0 bases, with 10 bases separating them. Germline-derived CDR1 and CDR2 are MDHEN and SYDVKM. The CDR3 coding sequence is TGTGCCAGCATGGTCGGTCATAGCAATCAGCCCCAGCATTTT. It codes for CASMVGHSNQPQHF.

This sequence joins TRBV10-3 and TRBJ2-7; a possible D gene is TRBD1 (6 bases). Trimming shortened V by 2 bases and J by 4 bases, and 18 bases separated the two germline ends. This CDR3 region has 16 residues. The germline gives CDR1 ENHRY, CDR2 SYGVKD. CDR3 in amino acids: CAISERPATGDYEQYF. CDR3 nucleotides: TGTGCCATCAGTGAGAGACCGGCGACAGGTGATTACGAGCAGTACTTC.

A single count supports this clone. The chain links TRBV5-1 to TRBJ1-3, with D maybe TRBD1 (5 bases). The CDR3 loop spans 16 amino acids. Germline V CDR1 and CDR2: SGHRS, YFSETQ. Trimming cost V 4 bases and J 3 bases, with 17 bases left between them. The CDR3 reads CASSPQRFDSGNTIYF. The CDR3 coding sequence is TGCGCCAGCAGCCCTCAGCGATTCGACAGTGGAAACACCATATATTTT.

This rearrangement joins TRBV19 to TRBJ2-5, with 8 positions matching TRBD2. Germline assignment: CDR1 LNHDA and CDR2 SQIVND (reference sequence). The CDR3 has 15 residues. Trimming cost V 3 bases and J 3 bases; bases outside gene matches: 6. CDR3 residues: CASSITLSGKETQYF. Written as DNA, the CDR3 is TGTGCCAGTAGTATTACCCTTAGCGGGAAAGAGACCCAGTACTTC.

The chain carries TRBV27 and TRBJ2-6; a weak D match, TRBD2 (7 bases). The germline V and J ends were trimmed by 4 bases and 2 bases, with 12 bases remaining between them. CDR1 is MNHEY, CDR2 SMNVEV, per germline (reference sequence). The CDR3 is 16 residues long. The CDR3 bases are TGTGCCAGCAGTTGGCGGGGGCAGCCTGGGGCCAACGTCCTGACTTTC. The encoded protein is CASSWRGQPGANVLTF.

The CDR3 DNA sequence: TGTGCCAGTAGTATAGCCCCTGACAGGGGGCTGAGCAATCAGCCCCAGCATTTT. It yields the protein CASSIAPDRGLSNQPQHF. The V gene is TRBV19, the J gene TRBJ1-5; 10 bases are shared with TRBD1. With 1 base clipped from V and 1 base from J, the junction kept 7 bases outside the gene matches. Germline loops: CDR1 LNHDA, CDR2 SQIVND (reference sequence). This CDR3 is built from 18 residues.

The chain employs TRBV6-2 or TRBV6-3 and TRBJ1-1, with D possibly matching TRBD1 (5 bases). The CDR3 is 16 amino acids. Germline lookup yields CDR1 MNHEY and CDR2 SVGEGT. V lost 0 bases and J lost 3, with 14 bases in between. The CDR3 region has the DNA TGTGCCAGCAGTTACTCCGATAGGGGTCCGTACACTGAAGCTTTCTTT. This translates into CASSYSDRGPYTEAFF.

The chain recombines TRBV6-2 or TRBV6-3 with TRBJ1-1; D is perhaps TRBD1 (6 bases). CDR3 length equals 17 residues. V was pared by 5 bases and J by 0 bases, with 19 bases between. In germline, CDR1 is MNHEY, CDR2 SVGEGT. This CDR3 reads CASSTLLGGLMNTEAFF. The CDR3 DNA sequence: TGTGCCAGCAGTACTCTTCTCGGGGGGCTTATGAACACTGAAGCTTTCTTT.

This rearrangement joins TRBV5-1 to TRBJ1-6; weak D call: TRBD1 (6 bases). This CDR3 comprises 16 residues. Trimming removed 0 bases at V and 6 bases at J, with 13 bases between. Germline CDR1 and CDR2: SGHRS and YFSETQ. CDR3 coding DNA: TGCGCCAGCAGCTTGGGGCCCGGGGACATTAATTCACCCCTCCACTTT. Protein sequence: CASSLGPGDINSPLHF.

This clone has a single count. This chain links TRBV28 with TRBJ1-1, with D uncertain. Trimming removed 6 bases at V and 4 bases at J, with 15 bases between. Per the germline V gene, CDR1 is MDHEN and CDR2 is SYDVKM. The CDR3 loop spans 14 amino acids. In DNA form, the CDR3 reads TGTGCCAGCAGCCCCGGACTAACGATCACTGAAGCTTTCTTT. It encodes CASSPGLTITEAFF. The complete variable domain, with remaining parts taken from reference TRBV28 and TRBJ1-1, reads DVKVTQSSRYLVKRTGEKVFLECVQDMDHENMFWYRQDPGLGLRLIYFSYDVKMKEKGDIPEGYSVSREKKERFSLILESASTNQTSMYLCASSPGLTITEAFFGQGTRLTVV.

This clone has a single count. The CDR3, as DNA: TGTGCCAGCAGCTGGGGGGGTAGCGGGAGTTTCAATGAGCAGTTCTTC. Protein product: CASSWGGSGSFNEQFF. The rearrangement joins TRBV5-4 to TRBJ2-1; 9 bases map to TRBD2. CDR3 length equals 16 residues. Germline assignment: CDR1 SGHNT and CDR2 YYREEE (reference sequence). Trimming removed 3 bases from V and 6 bases from J; junction bases left unmatched: 10.

The gene calls are TRBV5-1 and TRBJ1-1; 9 bases map to TRBD1. The trim removed 1 base at V and 1 base at J, leaving 2 bases unmatched. Germline CDR1 reads SGHRS; CDR2 reads YFSETQ. The CDR3 extends over 15 amino acids. CDR3: CASSLLGQGNTEAFF. CDR3 sequence (DNA): TGCGCCAGCAGCTTGTTGGGACAGGGGAACACTGAAGCTTTCTTT.

The chain's CDR3 is CASSSTGADGYTF. CDR3 DNA: TGTGCCAGCAGCTCGACAGGGGCGGATGGCTACACCTTC. The chain recombines TRBV5-4 with TRBJ1-2, with 8 bases fitting TRBD1. CDR1 is SGHNT and CDR2 is YYREEE in the germline V gene (reference sequence). The CDR3 has 13 amino acids. The V segment lost 3 bases and the J segment 6 bases; nucleotides outside the gene matches: 4.

The chain combines TRBV20-1 with TRBJ1-1; tentatively, D is TRBD1 (6 bases). CDR3 length: 11 residues. Per germline, CDR1 DFQATT and CDR2 SNEGSKA (reference sequence). The V gene lost 6 bases and the J gene lost 10 bases, with 15 bases spanning the gap. Here the CDR3 reads CSASVGAVAFF. The CDR3 DNA reads as TGCAGTGCAAGTGTGGGGGCAGTAGCTTTCTTT.

The chain has TRBV24-1 and TRBJ1-5; D call uncertain. V shed 0 bases and J shed 10 bases, with 6 bases lying between them. This CDR3 comprises 12 residues. Germline CDR1 is KGHDR and CDR2 is SFDVKD. CDR3 residues: CATSDLGLPQHF. The CDR3 DNA sequence: TGTGCCACCAGTGATTTGGGCCTCCCCCAGCATTTT.

The rearrangement joins TRBV19 to TRBJ1-1; D unclear. Germline-derived CDR1 and CDR2 are LNHDA and SQIVND (reference sequence). CDR3 length: 13 amino acids. V shed 8 bases and J shed 2 bases, with 12 bases lying between them. Written as DNA, the CDR3 is TGTGCCAGTTGGAGAGGTATAAACACTGAAGCTTTCTTT. Residues: CASWRGINTEAFF.

The chain is built from TRBV11-1 and TRBJ2-1, with 10 nucleotides matching TRBD1. CDR1 and CDR2 (germline): SGHAT, FQDESV (reference sequence). With 8 bases clipped from V and 3 bases from J, the junction kept 10 bases outside the gene matches. The CDR3 is made up of 16 amino acids. The DNA for the CDR3 is TGTGCCAGCCAATCGAGGGACAGGGGCATCTACAATGAGCAGTTCTTC. It is translated as CASQSRDRGIYNEQFF.

Details on this clone: The identical CDR3 is also encoded by other nucleotide sequences in the sample. This chain joins TRBV28 and TRBJ1-1, with 8 bases aligning to TRBD1. The trim removed 3 bases at V and 4 bases at J, leaving 7 bases unmatched. Germline V gene data show CDR1 as MDHEN and CDR2 as SYDVKM. The CDR3 spans 15 residues. CDR3 sequence: CASSLRTGLITEAFF. Written as DNA, the CDR3 is TGTGCCAGCAGTTTGCGGACAGGGCTTATCACTGAAGCTTTCTTT.

The DNA for the CDR3 is TGTGCCAGCAGCGTAGAGGCAAGCGGGAGAGGGGAGCTGTTTTTT. As protein: CASSVEASGRGELFF. This sequence joins TRBV9 and TRBJ2-2, with 8 positions matching TRBD2. Germline V lookup: CDR1 SGDLS, CDR2 YYNGEE. The CDR3 has 15 amino acids. V lost 0 bases, J lost 8 bases, and 6 bases stayed unmatched.

This clone has a single count. The rearrangement joins TRBV28 to TRBJ1-5; D might be TRBD1 (5 bases). Germline V gives CDR1 MDHEN, CDR2 SYDVKM. The CDR3 loop spans 16 amino acids. The V end lost 7 bases, the J end lost 0 bases, and 16 bases lay between the germline ends. In nucleotides, the CDR3 is TGTGCCAGCACCGGGAGGGACTTCCATAGCAATCAGCCCCAGCATTTT. It yields the protein CASTGRDFHSNQPQHF.

This clone was seen only a few times. The V gene is TRBV19, the J gene TRBJ1-5, with TRBD1 matching 7 bases. Germline assignment: CDR1 LNHDA and CDR2 SQIVND (reference sequence). The V and J ends lost 6 bases and 0 bases, in that order; junction bases with no gene match: 8. CDR3 length equals 16 residues. In DNA, the CDR3 is TGTGCCAGTAGCGACCCCAGGGGGTTTAGCAATCAGCCCCAGCATTTT. Protein product: CASSDPRGFSNQPQHF.

The chain uses TRBV4-3 and TRBJ1-2, with 8 positions matching TRBD1. The CDR3 is 15 amino acids. V trimming: 4 bases; J trimming: 3 bases; junction bases outside the gene matches: 7. Germline CDR1 and CDR2: LGHNA and YSLEER. The CDR3 DNA reads TGCGCCAGCAGCCTCCAGGGGGCGCAAGACTATGGCTACACCTTC. Encoded protein: CASSLQGAQDYGYTF.

The V call is TRBV5-8, the J call TRBJ2-2; TRBD1 matches 10 bases. CDR3 length: 16 residues. Germline V gene data show CDR1 as SGHTS and CDR2 as YDEGEE. With V trimmed by 5 bases and J by 5 bases, 9 bases remained unmatched. The CDR3 protein is CASRVTGTGVTGELFF. CDR3 nucleotides: TGTGCCAGCAGAGTTACCGGGACAGGGGTGACCGGGGAGCTGTTTTTT.

The J gene is TRBJ1-5, the V gene TRBV5-5; D is undetermined. V lost 1 base and J 1 base, leaving 15 bases between the germline ends. CDR1 is SGHKS, CDR2 YYEKEE, per germline (reference sequence). The CDR3 sequence is 17 residues long. The CDR3, as DNA: TGTGCCAGCAGCTTGTTCACGGGATCCCAAAGCAATCAGCCCCAGCATTTT. Encoded protein: CASSLFTGSQSNQPQHF.

With regard to this clone: The same CDR3 is also encoded by other DNA sequences in this sample. This chain uses TRBV27 with TRBJ2-2, with 7 bases identical to TRBD2. With 3 bases clipped from V and 1 base from J, the junction kept 5 bases outside the gene matches. This CDR3 spans 16 amino acids. Germline CDR1 is MNHEY and CDR2 is SMNVEV (reference sequence). The CDR3 region is CASSLWASGNTGELFF. As DNA, the CDR3 is TGTGCCAGCAGTTTGTGGGCTAGCGGGAACACCGGGGAGCTGTTTTTT.

This chain joins TRBV9 and TRBJ2-2; TRBD2 matches 7 bases. CDR3 length equals 16 residues. CDR1 and CDR2 (germline): SGDLS, YYNGEE. The trim removed 0 bases at V and 4 bases at J, leaving 6 bases unmatched. The CDR3 protein is CASSVDLGRGTGELFF. The CDR3 DNA reads as TGTGCCAGCAGCGTAGATCTAGGGAGGGGCACCGGGGAGCTGTTTTTT.

The CDR3 bases are TGTGCCAGCAGACTTGACAGGGTTCAAGCTTTCTTT. The encoded protein is CASRLDRVQAFF. This rearrangement joins TRBV7-2 to TRBJ1-1; 7 nucleotides align to TRBD1. The CDR3 totals 12 residues. Germline CDR1 is SGHTA and CDR2 is FQGNSA. V lost 6 bases to trimming and J lost 9 bases; unmatched junction nucleotides: 7. Variable domain in full (rest from reference TRBV7-2 and TRBJ1-1): GAGVSQSPSNKVTEKGKDVELRCDPISGHTALYWYRQSLGQGLEFLIYFQGNSAPDKSGLPSDRFSAERTGGSVSTLTIQRTQQEDSAVYLCASRLDRVQAFFGQGTRLTVV.

The chain links TRBV11-2 to TRBJ2-7; a weak D match, TRBD1 (5 bases). The CDR3 covers 12 residues. The germline CDR1 and CDR2 sequences are SGHAT and FQNNGV. Trimming took off 5 bases at V and 3 bases at J, with 8 bases between the two ends. CDR3 DNA sequence: TGTGCCAGCAGCCTTGACAGCTACGAGCAGTACTTC. This translates into CASSLDSYEQYF.

This clone showed up just once. The chain recombines TRBV5-1 with TRBJ2-7; 9 nucleotides match TRBD2. V trimming: 2 bases; J trimming: 6 bases; junction bases outside the gene matches: 9. CDR1 and CDR2 from the germline V gene are SGHRS and YFSETQ. This CDR3 is 15 amino acids long. The CDR3 region has the DNA TGCGCCAGCAGCTTCGCTAGCGGGATACTTTCCGAGCAGTACTTC. Protein sequence: CASSFASGILSEQYF. Filled out from reference TRBV5-1 and TRBJ2-7, the complete variable domain reads KAGVTQTPRYLIKTRGQQVTLSCSPISGHRSVSWYQQTPGQGLQFLFEYFSETQRNKGNFPGRFSGRQFSNSRSEMNVSTLELGDSALYLCASSFASGILSEQYFGPGTRLTVT.

The chain links TRBV10-1 to TRBJ2-1; tentatively, D is TRBD2 (5 bases). CDR1 and CDR2 (germline): WNHNN, SYGVQD (reference sequence). Trimming shortened V by 0 bases and J by 8 bases, and 20 bases separated the two germline ends. The length of the CDR3 is 17 residues. CDR3 DNA sequence: TGCGCCAGCAGTGAGTCGATCCGGGGAGTGAGTACGTATGAGCAGTTCTTC. Translating it yields CASSESIRGVSTYEQFF.